This T cell receptor beta chain appears in the sequencing data of a study of blood T cells in healthy people across ages. Study-wide points: Roughly linear age-related decline in beta diversity appeared, significant by age about 37. Nothing was known about donor CMV status, and this possibly confounded expanded clonotype changes.

Then a second PCR, running about 6 to 12 cycles, was carried out with a sample-barcoded 5' primer and a J-beta primer mix. A template-switch adaptor with 12 random nucleotides tagged each cDNA molecule. Using its own MiXCR run on the 5' RACE reads, TCRdb lists one record per CDR3 protein. The data hold some 1.5 million distinct CDR3 sequences, with approximately 39% observed a single time. Germline V gene lookup returns CDR1 GTSNPN and CDR2 SVGIG (reference sequence). This CDR3 has 14 residues. V was cut by 3 bases and J by 5 bases, with 16 bases left in between. Turning to this clonotype: No antigen is known for it.

This sequence originates from a woman between 18 and 30 years old in good health. The rearrangement joins TRBV30 to TRBJ1-2; maybe TRBD1 (5 bases). The specimen was blood. CDR3 sequence: CAWRAWDGTYGYTF. The DNA of the CDR3 is TGTGCCTGGAGAGCGTGGGATGGGACTTATGGCTACACCTTC.